The rows below give T cell receptor beta chains drawn from one sample of a study of cytomegalovirus exposure and HLA in healthy donors. Sequenced by immunoSEQ multiplex PCR; TCRdb stores in-frame clones only, minus some. The sample lists around 150,000 clones, around 80% occurring once. Sequenced: PBMCs. The receptors were gathered from a man aged 25 to 40 in good health and CMV-seronegative. Each CDR3 is given with its conserved first and last residue. The order of the fields is V gene, J gene, clone size, D gene, CDR3 DNA, CDR3 protein. D genes are given only for firm matches. Clone size is given for some rows only: seen once, a few or many times, or a class if the clone is expanded.

>TRBV30|TRBJ1-4|few|-
TGTGCCTGGGGGAGGGGAAAACTGTTTTTT
CAWGRGKLFF
>TRBV7-2|TRBJ2-1|-|TRBD1
TGTGCCAGCAGCTTAGTAGGACAGGGTTACAATGAGCAGTTCTTC
CASSLVGQGYNEQFF
>TRBV4-1|TRBJ1-1|few|-
TGCGCCAGCAGCCAACAACTAACGGTGAACACTGAAGCTTTCTTT
CASSQQLTVNTEAFF
>TRBV2|TRBJ1-1|few|-
TGTGCCAGCAGTGCCGGACAGTGGAACACTGAAGCTTTCTTT
CASSAGQWNTEAFF
>TRBV15|TRBJ1-1|-|-
TGTGCCACCAGCAGAGATGTCAGGATCGAAGCTTTCTTT
CATSRDVRIEAFF
>TRBV19|TRBJ1-4|few|TRBD1
TGTGCCAGTAGGCGACAGGGAGTTAATGAAAAACTGTTTTTT
CASRRQGVNEKLFF
>TRBV11-2|TRBJ2-3|-|-
TGTGCCAGCAGCCCAGGGTACAGTTCGGATACGCAGTATTTT
CASSPGYSSDTQYF
>TRBV11-2|TRBJ2-1|-|-
TGTGCCAGCAGCTTAAGTCCGGGAGTGGATGAGCAGTTCTTC
CASSLSPGVDEQFF
>TRBV18|TRBJ1-1|-|-
TGTGCCAGCTCACCCAGTTCGGGGAACACTGAAGCTTTCTTT
CASSPSSGNTEAFF
>TRBV19|TRBJ2-1|once|-
TGTGCCAGTAGTATAGTGGGCAGGGGAAGCCCTTCCTACAATGAGCAGTTCTTC
CASSIVGRGSPSYNEQFF
>TRBV7-2|TRBJ2-5|-|TRBD2
TGTGCCAGCAGCTTAAGGAATCGACTAGCGGGATGGGAGACCCAGTACTTC
CASSLRNRLAGWETQYF
>TRBV7-9|TRBJ2-7|-|-
TGTGCCAGCAGCTTAGGTCGCGGGGACTACGAGCAGTACTTC
CASSLGRGDYEQYF
>TRBV27|TRBJ2-5|-|TRBD2
TGTGCCAGCAGTCCCTGGACTAGCGGGAGCAGGGAGACCCAGTACTTC
CASSPWTSGSRETQYF
>TRBV7-9|TRBJ1-1|few|-
TGTGCCAGCACCCCCCAAGCGCTGAACACTGAAGCTTTCTTT
CASTPQALNTEAFF
>TRBV10-2|TRBJ1-6|-|-
TGCGCCAGCAGTGTTACAGACCGAATTTCACCCCTCCACTTT
CASSVTDRISPLHF
>TRBV11-2|TRBJ2-7|-|-
TGTGCCAGCAGCCTAACAGACGGAAGCTACGAGCAGTACTTC
CASSLTDGSYEQYF
>TRBV6-4|TRBJ2-7|-|TRBD2
TGTGTGGCGGGAGGGCTAGCGACCTACGAGCAGTACTTC
CVAGGLATYEQYF
>TRBV9|TRBJ1-4|-|-
TGTGCCAGCAGCGGCGGGCAGTCGGCTAATGAAAAACTGTTTTTT
CASSGGQSANEKLFF
>TRBV28|TRBJ2-7|-|-
TGTGCCAGCAGTTTAGCGGGATCCTACGAGCAGTACTTC
CASSLAGSYEQYF
>TRBV6-1|TRBJ1-3|-|-
TGTGCCAGCAGTGAAGCAGGGAGCGGGGTAAGGGACACCATATATTTT
CASSEAGSGVRDTIYF
>TRBV25-1|TRBJ2-5|-|-
TGTGCCAGTTCAGGGACATCGGGGCGGGAGCAGTACTTC
CASSGTSGREQYF
>TRBV7-9|TRBJ1-2|few|-
TGTGCCAGCAGCCTCCTTGGGACACAGGGTGGCTACACCTTC
CASSLLGTQGGYTF
>TRBV28|TRBJ2-2|once|-
TGTGCCAGCAGTTTGAGGAGGGCCACCGGGGAGCTGTTTTTT
CASSLRRATGELFF
>TRBV5-4|TRBJ2-3|-|-
TGTGCCAGCAGATTGCCGCCGGCAGATACGCAGTATTTT
CASRLPPADTQYF
>TRBV5-1|TRBJ2-2|-|-
TGCGCCAGCAGCTTGGCGACTACGAACACCGGGGAGCTGTTTTTT
CASSLATTNTGELFF
>TRBV6-6|TRBJ1-5|few|-
TGTGCCAGCAGCTCCAATCAGCCCCAGCATTTT
CASSSNQPQHF
>TRBV10-3|TRBJ1-2|-|-
TGTGCCATCAGTGATAAATCGAAGTCAGGGAACTATAGCTACACCTTC
CAISDKSKSGNYSYTF
>TRBV5-1|TRBJ1-5|-|TRBD1
TGCGCCAGCAGCCCGGGACAGGGAAATCAGCCCCAGCATTTT
CASSPGQGNQPQHF
>TRBV28|TRBJ1-1|-|-
TGTGCCAGCATACTCGGCGGGACCCCGCTCACTGAAGCTTTCTTT
CASILGGTPLTEAFF
>TRBV7-9|TRBJ2-6|-|-
TGTGCCAGCAGCTTAGTAGGCAGGGGGGTGCATGGGGCCAACGTCCTGACTTTC
CASSLVGRGVHGANVLTF
>TRBV29-1|TRBJ1-1|-|TRBD1
TGCAGCGTTGTGGGGCAGACAGGGGGCACTGAAGCTTTCTTT
CSVVGQTGGTEAFF